This T cell receptor (beta chain) derives from a study of blood T cells in healthy people across ages. This clonotype was detected only once. Its antigen is not identified. The CDR3 totals 15 residues. J gave up 4 bases and V 3 bases, and 9 bases lay outside the gene matches. The germline CDR1 and CDR2 sequences are LGHDT and YNNKEL (reference sequence). Overall study findings and caveats: Estimated diversity across one million T cells was deemed an underestimate. Measured against age, TCR beta diversity per million T cells decreased in a roughly linear manner.

A sample-barcoded 5' primer and a J-beta primer mix were used in a second PCR of about 7 to 11 cycles. Via MiXCR, TCRdb re-called the 5' RACE reads, giving one row per CDR3 protein. This table holds 650,000 to 900,000 distinct CDR3 sequences, 60% to 80% found once. This receptor was obtained from a young man in good health. This chain joins TRBV3-1 and TRBJ2-7; 7 bases align to TRBD2. Sequenced input: blood. CDR3: CASSQVPWRGYEQYF. CDR3 coding DNA: TGTGCCAGCAGCCAGGTCCCCTGGCGGGGGTACGAGCAGTACTTC.